The 27 T cell receptor beta chains listed next were all sequenced from one sample in a study of T-cell memory formation after mild COVID-19. TCRdb itself ran the 5' RACE reads through MiXCR, one entry per CDR3 protein. The repertoire holds 350,000 to 500,000 distinct CDR3 sequences, roughly a quarter seen once, with 10% to 15% in the top ten. Sequenced material: PBMCs or a T cell subset sorted from them (not recorded which). The source is an adult woman who had mild COVID-19 (a few samples of this study predate the infection). Cell type and time point are not known.

V is TRBV7-9 and J is TRBJ1-1; 7 bases are a match to TRBD1. The germline V gene has CDR1 SEHNR and CDR2 FQNEAQ (reference sequence). CDR3 length equals 15 residues. The ends lost 8 bases at V and 3 bases at J; junction bases unmatched: 12. The CDR3 is CASLHRGVVDTEAFF. The CDR3 region has the DNA TGTGCCAGCCTCCACAGGGGTGTTGTGGACACTGAAGCTTTCTTT. The full variable domain, its missing parts supplied by reference TRBV7-9 and TRBJ1-1, is DTGVSQNPRHKITKRGQNVTFRCDPISEHNRLYWYRQTLGQGPEFLTYFQNEAQLEKSRLLSDRFSAERPKGSFSTLEIQRTEQGDSAMYLCASLHRGVVDTEAFFGQGTRLTVV.

The V and J genes are TRBV7-3 and TRBJ2-3; tentatively, D is TRBD1 or TRBD2 (5 bases each). This CDR3 region has 15 residues. Per the germline V gene, CDR1 is SGHTA and CDR2 is FQGTGA. The V end was cut by 5 bases, the J end by 4 bases, with 16 bases between. CDR3 DNA sequence: TGTGCCAGCAGCCGCGATGGGGGTAGATCAGATACGCAGTATTTT. Translation: CASSRDGGRSDTQYF.

This chain uses TRBV7-9 with TRBJ2-1; no firm D call. CDR1 SEHNR and CDR2 FQNEAQ come from the germline V gene (reference sequence). The germline V and J ends were trimmed by 5 bases and 0 bases, with 17 bases remaining between them. The CDR3 sequence is 17 residues long. This CDR3 is CASSPPAGKSSYNEQFF. CDR3 nucleotides: TGTGCCAGCAGCCCCCCTGCTGGCAAAAGCTCCTACAATGAGCAGTTCTTC.

This clonotype has more than one count but fewer than ten. The chain has TRBV7-9 and TRBJ2-5, with D unclear. V lost 1 base, J lost 4 bases, and 10 bases lay in between. The CDR3 sequence is 14 residues long. The germline gives CDR1 SEHNR, CDR2 FQNEAQ (reference sequence). In DNA, the CDR3 is TGTGCCAGCAGCTTAGAGGCTCTGCGAGAGACCCAGTACTTC. Translation: CASSLEALRETQYF.

The CDR3 protein is CAISERSSGPLFF. The DNA of the CDR3 is TGTGCCATCAGCGAGAGGTCTAGCGGGCCGCTCTTCTTC. The chain joins TRBV10-3 to TRBJ2-1, with TRBD2 matching 8 bases. V lost 6 bases to trimming and J lost 16 bases; unmatched junction nucleotides: 14. Germline CDR1 ENHRY, CDR2 SYGVKD. The CDR3 is made up of 13 amino acids.

The chain combines TRBV29-1 with TRBJ1-1; D is uncertain. The CDR3 length is 12 residues. The germline V gene has CDR1 SQVTM and CDR2 ANQGSEA. V gave up 5 bases and J gave up 3 bases, with 10 bases separating them. CDR3 residues: CSVRASDTEAFF. In DNA form, the CDR3 reads TGCAGCGTTCGGGCTTCGGACACTGAAGCTTTCTTT.

This clonotype was found a few times. The chain carries TRBV12-3 or TRBV12-4 and TRBJ2-7; no firm D call. This CDR3 comprises 13 residues. The ends were cut back, 4 bases at V and 4 bases at J, with 11 bases in the middle. CDR3 amino acids: CASSYLEPYEQYF. The CDR3 bases are TGTGCCAGCAGTTACCTAGAGCCTTACGAGCAGTACTTC.

The chain has TRBV20-1 and TRBJ1-2; D uncertain. With 0 bases removed from V and 0 bases from J, the gap between germline ends came to 17 bases. Per germline, CDR1 DFQATT and CDR2 SNEGSKA (reference sequence). The CDR3 runs 17 residues. In nucleotides, the CDR3 is TGCAGTGCTAGAGATGAATTTCCGGCATTAGCTAACTATGGCTACACCTTC. It translates to CSARDEFPALANYGYTF.

This chain links TRBV5-5 with TRBJ2-7; TRBD1 or TRBD2 may be the D gene (5 bases each). The CDR3 extends over 15 amino acids. Germline V gene lookup returns CDR1 SGHKS and CDR2 YYEKEE (reference sequence). The V end lost 4 bases, the J end lost 6 bases, and 20 bases lay between the germline ends. This chain's CDR3 is CASSGSGTWNPEQYF. The CDR3 DNA follows: TGTGCCAGCAGCGGGTCCGGGACCTGGAATCCCGAGCAGTACTTC.

This chain links TRBV5-6 with TRBJ1-2, with 7 bases lining up with TRBD1. The V gene's germline CDR1 is SGHDT and CDR2 YYEEEE. This CDR3 comprises 14 residues. The junction had 5 bases not matched to a gene; V was cut back by 2 bases and J by 4 bases. The CDR3 DNA is TGTGCCAGCAGCTTCGGGCGACAGGGCTATGGCTACACCTTC. Amino acids: CASSFGRQGYGYTF. The whole variable domain, filled in from reference TRBV5-6 and TRBJ1-2, reads DAGVTQSPTHLIKTRGQQVTLRCSPKSGHDTVSWYQQALGQGPQFIFQYYEEEERQRGNFPDRFSGHQFPNYSSELNVNALLLGDSALYLCASSFGRQGYGYTFGSGTRLTVV.

The chain combines TRBV7-2 with TRBJ2-7; no clear D. With 6 bases removed from V and 2 bases from J, the gap between germline ends came to 5 bases. The CDR3 has 11 residues. Germline lookup yields CDR1 SGHTA and CDR2 FQGNSA. The CDR3 DNA reads TGTGCCAGCAGATCCACCTACGAGCAGTACTTC. Its protein product is CASRSTYEQYF.

This clonotype occurred many times. The chain links TRBV5-1 to TRBJ2-4; D ambiguous. Germline CDR1 reads SGHRS; CDR2 reads YFSETQ. Trimming removed 0 bases at V and 0 bases at J, with 4 bases between. This CDR3 contains 14 residues. The CDR3 nucleotides read TGCGCCAGCAGCTTGGCCTTAGCCAAAAACATTCAGTACTTC. Amino acids: CASSLALAKNIQYF.

The CDR3 region has the DNA TGTGCCAGCAGCGTAGACGGGGGCCTCACCGGGGAGCTGTTTTTT. Translating gives CASSVDGGLTGELFF. The chain employs TRBV9 and TRBJ2-2; either TRBD1 or TRBD2 may supply D (6 bases each). Germline V lookup: CDR1 SGDLS, CDR2 YYNGEE. V was trimmed by 0 bases and J by 4 bases, leaving 10 bases between them. CDR3 size: 15 residues.

In this sample, this clonotype turned up a few times. This rearrangement joins TRBV7-8 to TRBJ1-6; D unclear. The V end lost 1 base, the J end lost 8 bases, and 3 bases lay between the germline ends. Germline CDR1 is SGHVS and CDR2 is FQNEAQ. The CDR3 has 12 residues. The CDR3 sequence is CASSLVDSPLHF. For the CDR3, the DNA is TGTGCCAGCAGCTTAGTTGATTCACCCCTCCACTTT.

The J gene is TRBJ1-1, the V gene TRBV7-9, with a possible D match to TRBD1 (6 bases). CDR1 and CDR2 (germline): SEHNR, FQNEAQ (reference sequence). V was clipped by 5 bases and J by 2 bases, with 18 bases between them. The CDR3 is 16 amino acids. The CDR3 loop is CASSLAGALFNTEAFF. CDR3 DNA sequence: TGTGCCAGCAGCCTGGCGGGGGCCCTCTTCAACACTGAAGCTTTCTTT.

This clonotype was counted a few times. V is TRBV11-2 and J is TRBJ2-7, with 7 nucleotides matching TRBD1. The V segment lost 5 bases and the J segment 5 bases; nucleotides outside the gene matches: 12. Germline assignment: CDR1 SGHAT and CDR2 FQNNGV. This CDR3 has 15 residues. CDR3 protein: CASSIADYRGDEQYF. The CDR3 DNA reads as TGTGCCAGCAGCATCGCCGATTACAGGGGCGACGAGCAGTACTTC.

This chain joins TRBV4-1 and TRBJ2-7; 10 bases are a match to TRBD1. Germline values: CDR1 MGHRA, CDR2 YSYEKL. This CDR3 has 16 residues. V shed 5 bases and J 1 base; nucleotides not matched to a gene: 8. The CDR3 coding sequence is TGCGCCAGCAGCACCTTCCGGGACAGGGGATCCTACGAGCAGTACTTC. Translation: CASSTFRDRGSYEQYF.

This clonotype came up a few times. The chain couples TRBV11-2 to TRBJ2-1; D is ambiguous. Trimming left V 3 bases short and J 0 bases short, with 9 bases between. The germline V gene encodes CDR1 SGHAT and CDR2 FQNNGV. This CDR3 spans 15 amino acids. The CDR3 DNA sequence: TGTGCCAGCAGCTTTCATTCAGCCTCCTACAATGAGCAGTTCTTC. It encodes CASSFHSASYNEQFF.

The genes are TRBV7-6 and TRBJ1-4; D uncertain. The CDR3 contains 15 residues. V shed 6 bases and J shed 0 bases, with 11 bases lying between them. Germline loops: CDR1 SGHVS, CDR2 FNYEAQ. The CDR3 region has the DNA TGTGCCAGCAGGACACAGCCCGCAACTAATGAAAAACTGTTTTTT. It is translated as CASRTQPATNEKLFF.

This clonotype was counted many times. The V call is TRBV7-7, the J call TRBJ2-2, with TRBD1 as a possible D gene (6 bases). The V end lost 5 bases, the J end lost 1 base, and 8 bases lay between the germline ends. The CDR3 spans 14 residues. Germline CDR1 is SSHAT and CDR2 is FNYEAQ (reference sequence). DNA of the CDR3: TGTGCCAGCAGCCCGACAGGGAACACCGGGGAGCTGTTTTTT. It specifies CASSPTGNTGELFF.

The chain recombines TRBV7-9 with TRBJ1-4; D is undetermined. The CDR3 has 17 residues. Deletions cut 1 base from V and 5 bases from J, with 17 bases between. Germline CDR1 SEHNR, CDR2 FQNEAQ (reference sequence). The CDR3 sequence: CASSLDPFGGSNEKLFF. The CDR3 DNA is TGTGCCAGCAGCTTAGACCCGTTTGGAGGGTCAAATGAAAAACTGTTTTTT.

This clonotype was recorded a few times. The chain has TRBV7-9 and TRBJ1-1; no clear D gene. The ends were cut back, 6 bases at V and 0 bases at J, with 11 bases in the middle. Germline V gives CDR1 SEHNR, CDR2 FQNEAQ (reference sequence). The CDR3 consists of 14 residues. CDR3 sequence reads: CASRPREMNTEAFF. The CDR3 DNA sequence: TGTGCCAGCAGACCACGGGAGATGAACACTGAAGCTTTCTTT.

This chain links TRBV7-9 with TRBJ2-1, with 10 nucleotides matching TRBD1. Germline V CDR1 and CDR2: SEHNR, FQNEAQ (reference sequence). This CDR3 contains 16 residues. Trimming took 4 bases from V and 6 from J; bases not matched to a gene: 9. CDR3 nucleotide sequence: TGTGCCAGCAGCTGGGTGGACAGGGGGGGCCCCAATGAGCAGTTCTTC. Its translation is CASSWVDRGGPNEQFF.

CDR3: CASSDVGQGARAFF. Written as DNA, the CDR3 is TGTGCCAGCAGTGACGTAGGACAGGGGGCGCGAGCTTTCTTT. The rearrangement joins TRBV2 to TRBJ1-1, with 11 positions matching TRBD1. The CDR3 is made up of 14 amino acids. Looked up from germline, CDR1 is SNHLY and CDR2 is FYNNEI. V lost 3 bases, J lost 10 bases, and 7 bases stayed unmatched.

The V and J genes are TRBV5-1 and TRBJ1-2, with unresolved D. This CDR3 region has 12 residues. CDR1 and CDR2 from the germline V gene are SGHRS and YFSETQ. V was shortened by 0 bases and J by 7 bases, with 7 bases between the two germline ends. The CDR3 DNA sequence: TGCGCCAGCAGCTTGGAAGGGTTTGGCTACACCTTC. This encodes CASSLEGFGYTF.

This chain joins TRBV4-1 and TRBJ2-3, with TRBD1 identical over 7 bases. There are 16 residues in the CDR3. V was pared by 6 bases and J by 2 bases, with 11 bases of the junction left unmatched. Germline lookup yields CDR1 MGHRA and CDR2 YSYEKL. This CDR3 reads CASSQQGSPNTDTQYF. CDR3 sequence (DNA): TGCGCCAGCAGTCAACAGGGGTCCCCAAACACAGATACGCAGTATTTT.

This clonotype showed up just a few times. This chain uses TRBV18 with TRBJ2-1; no firm D call. Trimming removed 0 bases at V and 4 bases at J, with 10 bases between. There are 15 residues in the CDR3. CDR1 and CDR2 (germline): KGHSH, LQKENI. Here the CDR3 DNA reads TGTGCCAGCTCACCACCTCTTCAGGTTTACAATGAGCAGTTCTTC. This encodes CASSPPLQVYNEQFF.